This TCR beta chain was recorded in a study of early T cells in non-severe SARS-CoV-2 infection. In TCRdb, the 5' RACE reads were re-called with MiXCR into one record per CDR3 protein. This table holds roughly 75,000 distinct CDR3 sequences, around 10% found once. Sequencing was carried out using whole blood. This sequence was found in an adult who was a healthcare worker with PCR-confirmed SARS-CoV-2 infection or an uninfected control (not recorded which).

CDR3 sequence: CSVAGQIYNEQFF. CDR3 in DNA: TGCAGCGTTGCTGGACAGATTTACAATGAGCAGTTCTTC. The chain links TRBV29-1 to TRBJ2-1, with a weak D call TRBD1 (6 bases). Germline V gives CDR1 SQVTM, CDR2 ANQGSEA. The CDR3 runs 13 residues. The germline V and J ends were trimmed by 4 bases and 4 bases, with 11 bases remaining between them.